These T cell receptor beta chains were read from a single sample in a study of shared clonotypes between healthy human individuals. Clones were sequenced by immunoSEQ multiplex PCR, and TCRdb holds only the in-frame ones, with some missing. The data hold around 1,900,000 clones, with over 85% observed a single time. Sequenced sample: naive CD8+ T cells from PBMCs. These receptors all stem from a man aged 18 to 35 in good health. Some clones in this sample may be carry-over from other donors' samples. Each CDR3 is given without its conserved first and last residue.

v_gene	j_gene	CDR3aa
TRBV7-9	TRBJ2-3	ASSPRTSGADTDTQY
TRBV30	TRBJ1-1	AWSVDSPIAEAF
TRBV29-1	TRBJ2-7	SVGVRSSYEQY
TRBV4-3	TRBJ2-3	ASSQLTGTSGRDTDTQY
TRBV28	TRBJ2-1	ASRQDRGSYNEQF
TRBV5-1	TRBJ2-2	ASSSRPGQGDPGELF
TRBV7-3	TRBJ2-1	ASSFKAGGPREQF
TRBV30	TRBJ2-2	AWSEGVRVGAGELF
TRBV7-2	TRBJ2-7	ASSLVAGAGYEQY
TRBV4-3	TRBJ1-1	ASSQERVPTEAF
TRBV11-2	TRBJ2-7	ASSPRADTPLYEQY
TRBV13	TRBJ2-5	ASSFRQLQETQY
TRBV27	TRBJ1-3	ATRAREAGNTIY
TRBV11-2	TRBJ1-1	ASSPTWGAGSDTEAF
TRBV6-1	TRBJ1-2	ASYRLGHIYGYT
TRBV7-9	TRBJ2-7	ASSSRISANSSYEQY
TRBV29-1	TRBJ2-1	SVWRRTFDNEQF
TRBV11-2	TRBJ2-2	ASSFSGRGGELF
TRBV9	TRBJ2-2	ASNGPNTGELF
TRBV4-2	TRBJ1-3	ASSRSQMSGNSGNTIY
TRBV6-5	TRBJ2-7	ASQSRSSYEQY
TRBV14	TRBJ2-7	ASSQFSTSGIYEQY
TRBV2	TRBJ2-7	ASSEGTGPSYEQY
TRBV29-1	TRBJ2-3	SGRLAGFTDTQY
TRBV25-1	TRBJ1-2	ASSGTSRGPVFGYT
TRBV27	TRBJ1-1	ASSPLRGRGNTEAF
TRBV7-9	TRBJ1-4	ASSFTGQGANEKLF
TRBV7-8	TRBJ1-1	ASSLVMLDTEAF
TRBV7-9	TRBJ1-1	ASSATAGTEAF
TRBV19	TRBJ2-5	ASSPRTGLRETQY
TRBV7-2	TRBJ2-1	ASSVNRDHSYNEQF
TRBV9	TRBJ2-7	ASSVAPGREDYEQY
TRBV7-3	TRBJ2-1	ASSFSGTGSYNEQF
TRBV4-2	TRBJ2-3	ASSPRLAGGWDTQY
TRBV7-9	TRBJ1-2	ASSPPMPLGYGYT
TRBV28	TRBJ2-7	ASRLSPYEQY
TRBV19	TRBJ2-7	ASGEPDRNYEQY
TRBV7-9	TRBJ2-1	ASSSVLVNEQF
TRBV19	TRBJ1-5	ASSIVGTGSNQPQH
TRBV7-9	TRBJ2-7	ASSLSSQGWPYEQY
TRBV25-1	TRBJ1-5	ASSEDRWDQPQH
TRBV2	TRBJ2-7	ASSELLAGVYEQY
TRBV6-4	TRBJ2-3	ASSWRLAGLRFRTDTQY
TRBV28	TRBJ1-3	ASRAGRSLSGNTIY
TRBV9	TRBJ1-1	ASSLGVWNTEAF
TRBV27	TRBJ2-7	ASSMDYRDEQY
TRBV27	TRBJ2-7	ASSFRNLREIGDEQY
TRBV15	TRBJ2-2	ATSRATGTNTGELF
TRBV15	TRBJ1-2	ATSPDRANNYGYT
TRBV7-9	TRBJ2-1	ASSPRGVAGSNEQF
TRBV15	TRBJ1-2	ATSQARANYGYT
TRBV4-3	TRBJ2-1	ASSHLLASGRDNEQF
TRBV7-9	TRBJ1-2	ASSPPDSSNYGYT
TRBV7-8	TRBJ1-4	ASSATPANEKLF
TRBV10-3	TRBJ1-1	AISEGTEGKNTEAF